A single TCR beta chain is shown here with its context. This entry is derived from a study of blood T cell repertoires in COVID-19. V lost 9 bases and J lost 7, with 7 bases in between. The CDR3 is made up of 10 amino acids. Germline assignment: CDR1 SGHNT and CDR2 YENEEA. The method was immunoSEQ multiplex PCR; TCRdb's version includes in-frame clones alone and lacks a portion of them. The top ten hold 0.7% to 0.85% of the sample, which has some 450,000 clones, about 90% seen once. The chain links TRBV11-3 to TRBJ2-1; no clear D gene. The material sequenced was peripheral blood. The TCR originated in a man aged 18 to 35 with COVID-19, enrolled during active disease. CDR3 in DNA: TGTGCCAGGAGAACGAATGAGCAGTTCTTC. Protein: CARRTNEQFF.